There are a few counts of the clone carrying this TCR beta chain. Its antigen is currently unknown. The iRepertoire nested amplicon-rescue multiplex PCR amplified TCR alpha and beta CDR3s from RNA. TCRdb analysed the multiplex PCR reads with MiXCR anew, one entry per CDR3 protein. Found here are about 140,000 distinct CDR3 sequences, around 42% of them singletons; the top ten hold about a fifth. V dropped 0 bases and J dropped 2; count of bases not matched to a gene: 7. Looked up from germline, CDR1 is DFQATT and CDR2 is SNEGSKA (reference sequence). The CDR3 extends over 15 amino acids. The record originates from a study of glioma-infiltrating T cells. Notes on the study in general: Above-expected tissue-blood divergence occurred in all gliomas, most in low-grade ones. CDR3 overlap between tissue and blood was very small.

The clonotype originates from a human donor with low-grade glioma or glioblastoma, undergoing nonglioma brain surgery, or in good health (not recorded which). Sample: glioma tissue, nonneoplastic brain tissue, or PBMCs (not recorded which). The chain joins TRBV20-1 to TRBJ2-7; 7 bases align to TRBD2. Here the CDR3 reads CSAREPGRLTYEQYF. The CDR3 DNA is TGCAGTGCTAGAGAACCCGGGAGGCTCACCTACGAGCAGTACTTC.